Listed below are T cell receptor beta chains from one sample, sequenced in a study of beta chain features in type 1 diabetes. Assay used: immunoSEQ multiplex PCR; TCRdb lists only in-frame clones, some missing. In the table there are 620,000 or so clones, around 15% of which are singletons. The material sequenced was naive CD4+ T cells from blood. These receptors all stem from a man aged 18 to 29 in good health. The CDR3 runs from the conserved cysteine through the conserved F or W. A D gene is named only where the DNA matches it firmly. The listing skips clone size in some rows; elsewhere it reads once, few, many or a size class.

J gene: TRBJ1-4
V gene: TRBV4-2
D gene: .
clone size: few
CDR3 DNA: TGTGCCAGCAGCCAAGACACAGCAGGTGAAAAACTGTTTTTT
CDR3 protein: CASSQDTAGEKLFF

J gene: TRBJ2-7
V gene: TRBV20-1
D gene: .
clone size: few
CDR3 DNA: TGCAGTGCGAGGGGGGGCGAGCAGTACTTC
CDR3 protein: CSARGGEQYF

J gene: TRBJ2-3
V gene: TRBV11-2
D gene: .
clone size: few
CDR3 DNA: TGTGCCAGCAGCTCATACAGGACTAGCACAGATACGCAGTATTTT
CDR3 protein: CASSSYRTSTDTQYF

J gene: TRBJ2-5
V gene: TRBV19
D gene: TRBD1
clone size: .
CDR3 DNA: TGTGCCAGTAGTCGGACAGGGAGAGAGACCCAGTACTTC
CDR3 protein: CASSRTGRETQYF

J gene: TRBJ2-3
V gene: TRBV9
D gene: .
clone size: few
CDR3 DNA: TGTGCCAGCAGCGCCACGGGTAGCACAGATACGCAGTATTTT
CDR3 protein: CASSATGSTDTQYF

J gene: TRBJ1-5
V gene: TRBV4-2
D gene: .
clone size: .
CDR3 DNA: TGTGCCAGCAGCCAAGTCGGGAAAACAAGGGCGTATAGCAATCAGCCCCAGCATTTT
CDR3 protein: CASSQVGKTRAYSNQPQHF

J gene: TRBJ2-1
V gene: TRBV5-1
D gene: .
clone size: .
CDR3 DNA: TGCGCCAGCAGCTTGGGTGTGGCCGGGGGCTACAATGAGCAGTTCTTC
CDR3 protein: CASSLGVAGGYNEQFF

J gene: TRBJ2-6
V gene: TRBV7-9
D gene: .
clone size: .
CDR3 DNA: TGTGCCAGCAGCCCTGGACTCAGCCCGCCCTCTGGGGCCAACGTCCTGACTTTC
CDR3 protein: CASSPGLSPPSGANVLTF

J gene: TRBJ2-7
V gene: TRBV28
D gene: .
clone size: few
CDR3 DNA: TGTGCCAGCAGCCAAACAGGTTACGAGCAGTACTTC
CDR3 protein: CASSQTGYEQYF

J gene: TRBJ2-7
V gene: TRBV18
D gene: .
clone size: few
CDR3 DNA: TGTGCCAGCTCACCCGGACTTGCCTACGAGCAGTACTTC
CDR3 protein: CASSPGLAYEQYF

J gene: TRBJ1-2
V gene: TRBV5-4
D gene: TRBD1
clone size: once
CDR3 DNA: TGTGCCAGCAGCGCGACAGGGCTCTATGGCTACACCTTC
CDR3 protein: CASSATGLYGYTF

J gene: TRBJ1-1
V gene: TRBV5-4
D gene: .
clone size: .
CDR3 DNA: TGTGCCTGGGGGCGGTCCGCGAACACTGAAGCTTTCTTT
CDR3 protein: CAWGRSANTEAFF

J gene: TRBJ2-7
V gene: TRBV25-1
D gene: TRBD1
clone size: .
CDR3 DNA: TGTGCCAGCAGTGAACCCGGGACAGGAAACTACGAGCAGTACTTC
CDR3 protein: CASSEPGTGNYEQYF

J gene: TRBJ2-7
V gene: TRBV7-2
D gene: .
clone size: few
CDR3 DNA: TGTGCCAGCAGCTTAGAAGCACGGACTCCTACTAAGTACTTC
CDR3 protein: CASSLEARTPTKYF

J gene: TRBJ2-1
V gene: TRBV20-1
D gene: .
clone size: .
CDR3 DNA: TGCAGTGCTAGTCGAGGAAATGAGCAGTTCTTC
CDR3 protein: CSASRGNEQFF

J gene: TRBJ1-5
V gene: TRBV18
D gene: .
clone size: .
CDR3 DNA: TGTGCCAGCTCACCGGGGAGGAATCAGCCCCAGCATTTT
CDR3 protein: CASSPGRNQPQHF

J gene: TRBJ1-2
V gene: TRBV11-3
D gene: .
clone size: .
CDR3 DNA: TGTGCCAGCAGCTTTCCCACGGGACCCAAGAACTATGGCTACACCTTC
CDR3 protein: CASSFPTGPKNYGYTF

J gene: TRBJ1-2
V gene: TRBV29-1
D gene: .
clone size: .
CDR3 DNA: TGCAGCGTTGTCCGTGACTACTATGGCTACACCTTC
CDR3 protein: CSVVRDYYGYTF

J gene: TRBJ1-1
V gene: TRBV23-1
D gene: TRBD1
clone size: .
CDR3 DNA: TGCGCCAGCAGGGGGACAGCGAACACTGAAGCTTTCTTT
CDR3 protein: CASRGTANTEAFF

J gene: TRBJ2-7
V gene: TRBV29-1
D gene: TRBD2
clone size: few
CDR3 DNA: TGCAGCGTGACTATCGCTACTAGCGGGTCCTACGAGCAGTACTTC
CDR3 protein: CSVTIATSGSYEQYF

J gene: TRBJ1-1
V gene: TRBV20-1
D gene: .
clone size: few
CDR3 DNA: TGCAGTGCTTCCGGGGGGACTGAAGCTTTCTTT
CDR3 protein: CSASGGTEAFF

J gene: TRBJ2-7
V gene: TRBV20-1
D gene: .
clone size: .
CDR3 DNA: TGCAGTGTAGTCCAGATACGAGAGCAGTACTTC
CDR3 protein: CSVVQIREQYF

J gene: TRBJ2-7
V gene: TRBV5-1
D gene: .
clone size: few
CDR3 DNA: TGCGCCAGCAGCTCCGGGGACGGCTCCTACGAGCAGTACTTC
CDR3 protein: CASSSGDGSYEQYF

J gene: TRBJ1-1
V gene: TRBV7-3
D gene: .
clone size: .
CDR3 DNA: TGTGCCAGCAGCCCGCAGTTTAACACTGAAGCTTTCTTT
CDR3 protein: CASSPQFNTEAFF

J gene: TRBJ1-1
V gene: TRBV28
D gene: TRBD1
clone size: few
CDR3 DNA: TGTGCCAGCAGTGCAGGGGGTCGAGTGAACACTGAAGCTTTCTTT
CDR3 protein: CASSAGGRVNTEAFF

J gene: TRBJ2-3
V gene: TRBV6-1
D gene: .
clone size: few
CDR3 DNA: TGTGCCAGCAGTGAAGTGGCTAGCTCGGCAGATACGCAGTATTTT
CDR3 protein: CASSEVASSADTQYF

J gene: TRBJ1-5
V gene: TRBV15
D gene: TRBD1
clone size: few
CDR3 DNA: TGTGCCACCGGACAGGTGGCGGATCAGCCCCAGCATTTT
CDR3 protein: CATGQVADQPQHF

J gene: TRBJ2-6
V gene: TRBV29-1
D gene: .
clone size: .
CDR3 DNA: TGCAGCGCCTGGACAGCTTCGGATGGGGCCAACGTCCTGACTTTC
CDR3 protein: CSAWTASDGANVLTF

J gene: TRBJ1-1
V gene: TRBV28
D gene: .
clone size: few
CDR3 DNA: TGTGCCAGCTGGAGTGAACTCGATAGGAACACTGAAGCTTTCTTT
CDR3 protein: CASWSELDRNTEAFF

J gene: TRBJ2-1
V gene: TRBV7-2
D gene: TRBD1
clone size: .
CDR3 DNA: TGTGCCAGCAGCTCCAACAGGGGCGGGTTCGTAAGTGAGCAGTTCTTC
CDR3 protein: CASSSNRGGFVSEQFF

J gene: TRBJ1-5
V gene: TRBV6-1
D gene: TRBD1
clone size: .
CDR3 DNA: TGTGCCAGCAGGGAGGGACAGGGTTACAATCAGCCCCAGCATTTT
CDR3 protein: CASREGQGYNQPQHF

J gene: TRBJ2-4
V gene: TRBV19
D gene: .
clone size: .
CDR3 DNA: TGTGCCAGTAGTATACGAACTCCAAGGGAGGCCAAAAACATTCAGTACTTC
CDR3 protein: CASSIRTPREAKNIQYF

J gene: TRBJ2-7
V gene: TRBV19
D gene: TRBD2
clone size: few
CDR3 DNA: TGTGCCAGTAGCGGGACTATCACGACCTACGAGCAGTACTTC
CDR3 protein: CASSGTITTYEQYF

J gene: TRBJ2-6
V gene: TRBV18
D gene: .
clone size: .
CDR3 DNA: TGTGCCAGCTCACAGGATCTCTCTGGGGCCAACGTCCTGACTTTC
CDR3 protein: CASSQDLSGANVLTF

J gene: TRBJ2-2
V gene: TRBV5-1
D gene: .
clone size: few
CDR3 DNA: TGCGCCAGCAAGGGGGAGTGGAACACCGGGGAGCTGTTTTTT
CDR3 protein: CASKGEWNTGELFF

J gene: TRBJ2-1
V gene: TRBV7-8
D gene: .
clone size: once
CDR3 DNA: TGTGCCAGCAGCGTCAGCTCGGGCCGTGAGCAGTTCTTC
CDR3 protein: CASSVSSGREQFF

J gene: TRBJ2-3
V gene: TRBV11-2
D gene: .
clone size: few
CDR3 DNA: TGTGCCAGCAGTGAGAACAGAAATACGCAGTATTTT
CDR3 protein: CASSENRNTQYF

J gene: TRBJ2-2
V gene: TRBV7-2
D gene: TRBD2
clone size: .
CDR3 DNA: TGTGCCAGCAGCTTAGAGGGAGGGTCCTTCACCGGGGAGCTGTTTTTT
CDR3 protein: CASSLEGGSFTGELFF

J gene: TRBJ2-1
V gene: TRBV5-1
D gene: TRBD1
clone size: few
CDR3 DNA: TGCGCCAGCAGCTTGGCCCGACAGGGGTACAATGAGCAGTTCTTC
CDR3 protein: CASSLARQGYNEQFF

J gene: TRBJ2-1
V gene: TRBV7-2
D gene: .
clone size: .
CDR3 DNA: TGTGCCAGCAGCTTATGGGGCCGGAGCTCCTACAATGAGCAGTTCTTC
CDR3 protein: CASSLWGRSSYNEQFF

J gene: TRBJ2-5
V gene: TRBV29-1
D gene: TRBD2
clone size: few
CDR3 DNA: TGCAGCGTTGAAGACCCGCGGGGGGGACAAGAGACCCAGTACTTC
CDR3 protein: CSVEDPRGGQETQYF

J gene: TRBJ1-1
V gene: TRBV25-1
D gene: .
clone size: .
CDR3 DNA: TGTGCCAGCAGTGAATCGTGGCAGGGGAGGACTGAAGCTTTCTTT
CDR3 protein: CASSESWQGRTEAFF

J gene: TRBJ2-5
V gene: TRBV5-1
D gene: .
clone size: .
CDR3 DNA: TGCGCCAGCAGCCTTGGTGGCAGCTCTTCAGGGGAGACCCAGTACTTC
CDR3 protein: CASSLGGSSSGETQYF

J gene: TRBJ2-1
V gene: TRBV7-2
D gene: .
clone size: few
CDR3 DNA: TGTGCCAGCAGCTTAGTGGGGGGCAATGAGCAGTTCTTC
CDR3 protein: CASSLVGGNEQFF

J gene: TRBJ1-2
V gene: TRBV5-1
D gene: TRBD1
clone size: .
CDR3 DNA: TGCGCCAGCAGCTTCCAGGGGGATGGCTACACCTTC
CDR3 protein: CASSFQGDGYTF

J gene: TRBJ1-1
V gene: TRBV7-9
D gene: .
clone size: few
CDR3 DNA: TGTGCCAGCAGCTTAGAGAGGGGTCTCATGAACACTGAAGCTTTCTTT
CDR3 protein: CASSLERGLMNTEAFF

J gene: TRBJ2-7
V gene: TRBV2
D gene: TRBD2
clone size: few
CDR3 DNA: TGTGCCAGCAGTTCTCAGGGACTAGCACACTACGAGCAGTACTTC
CDR3 protein: CASSSQGLAHYEQYF

J gene: TRBJ1-4
V gene: TRBV18
D gene: .
clone size: .
CDR3 DNA: TGTGCCAGCTCACCTCCAGGGGTGTATGGAAAACTGTTTTTT
CDR3 protein: CASSPPGVYGKLFF

J gene: TRBJ2-3
V gene: TRBV5-4
D gene: TRBD2
clone size: .
CDR3 DNA: TGTGCCAGTAATAGCGGGAGGGCCGATACGCAGTATTTT
CDR3 protein: CASNSGRADTQYF

J gene: TRBJ2-3
V gene: TRBV10-3
D gene: TRBD2
clone size: many
CDR3 DNA: TGTGCCAGCCGGGGGGGCGGAAAACCAGATACGCAGTATTTT
CDR3 protein: CASRGGGKPDTQYF

J gene: TRBJ2-2
V gene: TRBV6-5
D gene: .
clone size: .
CDR3 DNA: TGTGCCAGCAGTCCTCCTGTAGGGAACACCGGGGAGCTGTTTTTT
CDR3 protein: CASSPPVGNTGELFF

J gene: TRBJ2-7
V gene: TRBV7-8
D gene: .
clone size: few
CDR3 DNA: TGTGCCAGCAGCTTGAGGACAGACCGAAAACTCACCTACGAGCAGTACTTC
CDR3 protein: CASSLRTDRKLTYEQYF

J gene: TRBJ2-1
V gene: TRBV10-3
D gene: .
clone size: few
CDR3 DNA: TGTGCCTCCAGAGAGGCAGCCTGGGGTAATGAGCAGTTCTTC
CDR3 protein: CASREAAWGNEQFF

J gene: TRBJ1-5
V gene: TRBV7-9
D gene: .
clone size: .
CDR3 DNA: TGTGCCAGCAGCTTAGCGGCAACCTGGGGCAATCAGCCCCAGCATTTT
CDR3 protein: CASSLAATWGNQPQHF

J gene: TRBJ1-1
V gene: TRBV5-1
D gene: .
clone size: few
CDR3 DNA: TGCGCCAGCAGTTTTCGTGGGGTTCGAGCTTTCTTT
CDR3 protein: CASSFRGVRAFF